The next 9 T cell receptor beta chains were all read from a single sample in a study of blood T cell repertoires in COVID-19. The repertoire was sequenced with immunoSEQ multiplex PCR; TCRdb's copy has only in-frame clones and lacks some. The sample consists of some 200,000 clones, 80% to 90% of them appearing once. What was sequenced was peripheral blood. The receptor source for this set is a woman aged 45-59 years with acute or convalescent COVID-19.

Concerning this clone: The same CDR3 can be traced to other DNA sequences in this sample. The rearrangement uses TRBV4-3 and TRBJ2-1; D remains ambiguous. The CDR3 runs to 15 residues. Germline CDR1 reads LGHNA; CDR2 reads YSLEER. V dropped 0 bases and J dropped 4 bases, with 10 bases sitting between them. In DNA form, the CDR3 reads TGCGCCAGCAGCCAAGACCCTGACACATACAATGAGCAGTTCTTC. This encodes CASSQDPDTYNEQFF.

The rearrangement links TRBV7-6 to TRBJ1-1; 9 bases map to TRBD1. V gave up 2 bases and J gave up 0 bases; unmatched junction bases: 1. The CDR3 extends over 15 amino acids. The germline V gene encodes CDR1 SGHVS and CDR2 FNYEAQ. The CDR3 DNA is TGTGCCAGCAGCTTATGGACAGGGGTGAACACTGAAGCTTTCTTT. As protein: CASSLWTGVNTEAFF. Full variable domain (rest looked up from reference TRBV7-6 and TRBJ1-1): GAGVSQSPRYKVTKRGQDVALRCDPISGHVSLYWYRQALGQGPEFLTYFNYEAQQDKSGLPNDRFSAERPEGSISTLTIQRTEQRDSAMYRCASSLWTGVNTEAFFGQGTRLTVV.

Concerning this clone itself: Relative to the germline gene, one junction end is altered; a read error may explain this. The V and J genes are TRBV19 and TRBJ1-3; no clear D. The CDR3 runs 14 residues. The germline CDR1 and CDR2 sequences are LNHDA and SQIVND (reference sequence). Here the CDR3 DNA reads TGTGCCAGTAGTTCGGGGAGCTCTGGAGACACCATATATTTT. This sequence encodes CASSSGSSGDTIYF.

The chain is built from TRBV6-5 and TRBJ1-5; 7 bases are a match to TRBD1. This CDR3 has 14 amino acids. Unmatched junction bases numbered 5, after V lost 6 bases and J lost 3 bases. CDR1 is MNHEY, CDR2 SVGAGI, per germline. In DNA form, the CDR3 reads TGTGCCAGCAGGGGTGGACAGGACAATCAGCCCCAGCATTTT. It is translated as CASRGGQDNQPQHF.

V is TRBV5-1 and J is TRBJ1-5; tentative D call: TRBD1 (5 bases). Between the trimmed V and J ends, which lost 0 bases and 3 bases, there was a span of 7 bases. CDR1 is SGHRS, CDR2 YFSETQ, per germline. This CDR3 has 14 amino acids. CDR3 coding DNA: TGCGCCAGCAGCTTGGGACAGCCCAATCAGCCCCAGCATTTT. The encoded protein is CASSLGQPNQPQHF.

This sequence joins TRBV5-1 and TRBJ2-5; 12 bases fit TRBD2. V lost 4 bases, J lost 2 bases, and 6 bases stayed unmatched. CDR1 is SGHRS, CDR2 YFSETQ, per germline. The CDR3 is 16 residues long. The CDR3 loop is CASSGGLAGTQETQYF. The CDR3 coding sequence is TGCGCCAGCAGCGGCGGACTAGCGGGGACTCAAGAGACCCAGTACTTC.

DNA for the CDR3: TGTGCCACTTGGGGAGCGCCCCAAGAGACCCAGTACTTC. It is translated as CATWGAPQETQYF. The V and J genes are TRBV2 and TRBJ2-5; D perhaps matches TRBD2 (5 bases). The length of the CDR3 is 13 residues. CDR1 is SNHLY, CDR2 FYNNEI, per germline. V gave up 10 bases and J gave up 1 base, with 13 bases separating them.

The CDR3 DNA reads TGTGCCAGCAGTTACTCAGCCCCCAAGGCAGACAGGGGACAACCCTACGAGCAGTACTTC. It yields the protein CASSYSAPKADRGQPYEQYF. The chain recombines TRBV6-2 or TRBV6-3 with TRBJ2-7; 8 bases are shared with TRBD1. J gave up 2 bases and V 0 bases, and 18 bases lay outside the gene matches. CDR1 is MNHEY, CDR2 SVGEGT, per germline. The CDR3 is made up of 20 amino acids.

This chain links TRBV11-2 with TRBJ1-4; no clear D. This CDR3 spans 15 amino acids. With 5 bases removed from V and 4 bases from J, the gap between germline ends came to 14 bases. Germline V lookup: CDR1 SGHAT, CDR2 FQNNGV. The CDR3, as DNA: TGTGCCAGCAGCCCCACGCCCGGGAGTAATGAAAAACTGTTTTTT. Amino acid sequence: CASSPTPGSNEKLFF. Complete variable domain (other parts from reference TRBV11-2 and TRBJ1-4): EAGVAQSPRYKIIEKRQSVAFWCNPISGHATLYWYQQILGQGPKLLIQFQNNGVVDDSQLPKDRFSAERLKGVDSTLKIQPAKLEDSAVYLCASSPTPGSNEKLFFGSGTQLSVL.